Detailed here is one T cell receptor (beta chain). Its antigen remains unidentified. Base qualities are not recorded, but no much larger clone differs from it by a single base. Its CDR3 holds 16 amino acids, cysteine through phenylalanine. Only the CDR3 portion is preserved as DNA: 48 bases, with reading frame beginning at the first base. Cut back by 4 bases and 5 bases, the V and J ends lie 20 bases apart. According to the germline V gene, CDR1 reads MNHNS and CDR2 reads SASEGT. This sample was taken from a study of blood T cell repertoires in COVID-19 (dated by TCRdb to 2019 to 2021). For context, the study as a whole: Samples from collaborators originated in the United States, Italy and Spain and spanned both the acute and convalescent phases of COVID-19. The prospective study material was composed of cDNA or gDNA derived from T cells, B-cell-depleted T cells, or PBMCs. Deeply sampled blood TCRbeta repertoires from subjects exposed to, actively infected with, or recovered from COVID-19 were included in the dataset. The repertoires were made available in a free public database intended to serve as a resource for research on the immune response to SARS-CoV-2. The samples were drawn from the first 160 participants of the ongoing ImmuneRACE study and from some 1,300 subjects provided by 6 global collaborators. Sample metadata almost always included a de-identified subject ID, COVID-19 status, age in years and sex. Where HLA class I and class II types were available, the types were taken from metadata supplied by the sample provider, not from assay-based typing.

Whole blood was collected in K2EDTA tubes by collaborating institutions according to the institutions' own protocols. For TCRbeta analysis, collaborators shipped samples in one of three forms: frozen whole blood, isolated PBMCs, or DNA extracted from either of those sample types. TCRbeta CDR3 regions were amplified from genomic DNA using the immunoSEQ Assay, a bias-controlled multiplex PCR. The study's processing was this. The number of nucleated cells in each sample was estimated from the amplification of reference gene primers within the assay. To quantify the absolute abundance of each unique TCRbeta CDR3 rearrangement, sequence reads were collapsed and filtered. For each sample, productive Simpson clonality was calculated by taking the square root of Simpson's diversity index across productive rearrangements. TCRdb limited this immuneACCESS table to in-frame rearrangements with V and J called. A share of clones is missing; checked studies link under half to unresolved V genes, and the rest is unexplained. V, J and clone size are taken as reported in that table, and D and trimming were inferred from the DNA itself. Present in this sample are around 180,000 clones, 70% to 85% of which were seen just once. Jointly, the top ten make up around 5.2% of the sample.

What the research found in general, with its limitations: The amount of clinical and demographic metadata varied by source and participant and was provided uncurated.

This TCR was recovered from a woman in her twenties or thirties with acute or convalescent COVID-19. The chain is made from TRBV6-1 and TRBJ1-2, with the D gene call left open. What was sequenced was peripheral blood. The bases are TGTGCCAGCAGTGCTCGAAGGGAGGTTACGGGGTATGGCTACACCTTC. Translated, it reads CASSARREVTGYGYTF.